This TCR beta chain originates from a study of beta chain features in type 1 diabetes. Overall study findings and caveats: PCR, the amplification step, might favor shorter templates, equally in patients and controls. VDJ junctions from type 1 diabetes patients carried fewer insertions and larger deletions. Among all four CD4+ subsets, Type 1 diabetes patients had TCRB CDR3s that were moderately but significantly shorter. Compared with healthy donors, patients appeared to share more similar naive, central memory and regulatory TCRB repertoires.

The germline V gene encodes CDR1 SGHRS and CDR2 YFSETQ. The CDR3 has 13 residues. The J segment lost 6 bases and the V segment lost 3 bases, leaving 3 bases of the junction unmatched. The authors reverse transcribed all of the isolated RNA, so sequencing captured expressed TCRB transcripts. Some clones are missing from TCRdb's copy, which holds only in-frame ones; the method was immunoSEQ multiplex PCR. The table has about 220,000 clones, roughly a tenth seen once; the top ten hold approximately 1.4%. On this clone itself: Its antigen is as yet unknown. Additional DNA sequences in this sample encode the identical CDR3.

Sequenced sample: central memory CD4+ T cells from blood. This chain joins TRBV5-1 and TRBJ2-1; 7 bases align to TRBD1. The clonotype originates from a man aged 18 to 30 in good health. CDR3 in DNA: TGCGCCAGCAGCTCCGGGACAGTCAATGAGCAGTTCTTC. Residues: CASSSGTVNEQFF.